One sample yielded the 5 T cell receptor beta chains listed below, sequenced in a study of blood T cell repertoires in COVID-19. TCRdb's table, derived via immunoSEQ multiplex PCR, lists solely in-frame clones and lacks some. The sample consists of 65,000 to 90,000 clones, approximately 80% of them appearing once. The specimen was peripheral blood. The receptors were sampled from a man at least 80 years old with active or convalescent COVID-19.

V gene TRBV6-1 combines with J gene TRBJ2-2, with TRBD2 as a possible D gene (5 bases). Per the germline V gene, CDR1 is MNHNS and CDR2 is SASEGT. The CDR3 extends over 14 amino acids. V lost 6 bases and J lost 7, with 15 bases in between. CDR3 protein: CASRSGGRGGELFF. The CDR3, as DNA: TGTGCCAGCAGGTCTGGTGGTCGGGGCGGGGAGCTGTTTTTT.

J is TRBJ1-6 and V is TRBV6-6; D call uncertain. The V end lost 4 bases, the J end lost 7 bases, and 8 bases lay between the germline ends. The germline CDR1 and CDR2 sequences are MNHNY and SVGAGI (reference sequence). The CDR3 sequence is 13 residues long. The CDR3 DNA sequence: TGTGCCAGCAGTTTGCCGAGGAATTCACCCCTCCACTTT. This codes for CASSLPRNSPLHF.

The J gene is TRBJ2-2, the V gene TRBV27; the match to TRBD1 covers 8 bases. In germline, CDR1 is MNHEY, CDR2 SMNVEV (reference sequence). The CDR3 is 17 residues long. V lost 4 bases, J lost 3 bases, and 10 bases stayed unmatched. CDR3 sequence reads: CASSSGPGQAYTGELFF. CDR3 DNA: TGTGCCAGCAGTTCGGGACCGGGACAGGCGTACACCGGGGAGCTGTTTTTT.

This clone was recorded a few times. This chain uses TRBV2 with TRBJ1-2, with 7 nucleotides matching TRBD1. After removal of 5 bases from V and 6 bases from J, the junction contained 12 bases not matched to a gene. The germline gives CDR1 SNHLY, CDR2 FYNNEI. This CDR3 contains 15 residues. The CDR3 here is CASSSVRTGPNGYTF. CDR3 DNA sequence: TGTGCCAGCAGTTCGGTCCGGACAGGCCCCAATGGCTACACCTTC.

V usage is TRBV5-1 and J usage is TRBJ2-7, with a tentative D call TRBD2 (5 bases). With 2 bases removed from V and 2 bases from J, the gap between germline ends came to 17 bases. Germline V CDR1 and CDR2: SGHRS, YFSETQ. This CDR3 contains 16 residues. The CDR3 here is CASSFFPRGSTYEQYF. CDR3 sequence (DNA): TGCGCCAGCAGCTTCTTCCCCCGGGGATCAACCTACGAGCAGTACTTC.